The T cell receptor (beta chain) described here comes from a study of blood T cell repertoires in COVID-19. Overall study: In each case, the material was cDNA or gDNA derived from T cells, B-cell-depleted T cells, or PBMCs.

Using immunoSEQ multiplex PCR, the repertoire was profiled, and TCRdb retains in-frame clones only, with some absent. The sample carries over 200,000 clones, 91% recorded once. Trimming removed 6 bases from V and 3 bases from J, with 11 bases in between. CDR3 size: 13 residues. Enrolment of Seattle patients took place during active infection, and they were followed longitudinally. J is TRBJ1-2 and V is TRBV12-3 or TRBV12-4; tentative D call: TRBD1 (6 bases). The receptor comes from a person aged 18 to 35 with COVID-19, enrolled during active disease. Source material: peripheral blood. DNA for the CDR3: TGTGCCAGCAGCATTAGACAGGACTATGGCTACACCTTC. Translated: CASSIRQDYGYTF.